The 25 T cell receptor beta chains presented below share a single source sample, sequenced in a study of blood T cell repertoires in COVID-19. Generated by immunoSEQ multiplex PCR, the TCRdb table keeps only in-frame clones and is missing some. Found here are fewer than 250,000 clones, about 90% of them singletons; the top ten hold 2.7%. The sample comprised peripheral blood. The receptors were gathered from a woman in her sixties or seventies with acute or convalescent COVID-19.

This clone was seen a few times. CDR3 in amino acids: CASSQPSAGAYEQYF. The CDR3 DNA is TGTGCCAGCAGCCAGCCGTCAGCGGGGGCATACGAGCAGTACTTC. The rearrangement joins TRBV3-1 (or the pseudogene TRBV3-2) to TRBJ2-7, with 8 bases that match TRBD2. There are 15 residues in the CDR3. Germline V lookup: CDR1 LGHDT, CDR2 YNNKEL (reference sequence). After removal of 3 bases from V and 4 bases from J, the junction contained 8 bases not matched to a gene.

This chain connects TRBV9 to TRBJ1-6; D might be TRBD1 (6 bases). CDR1 is SGDLS, CDR2 YYNGEE, per germline. This CDR3 contains 16 residues. V was pared by 3 bases and J by 7 bases, with 17 bases between. The CDR3: CASSAEGRGMNSPLHF. CDR3 DNA sequence: TGTGCCAGCAGCGCCGAGGGAAGGGGGATGAATTCACCCCTCCACTTT.

The genes are TRBV5-5 and TRBJ2-7; D may be TRBD1 (5 bases). Germline assignment: CDR1 SGHKS and CDR2 YYEKEE (reference sequence). Trimming pared 4 bases from V and 3 bases from J, leaving 20 bases between. The length of the CDR3 is 16 residues. The CDR3 loop reads CASSHNKQVTYYEQYF. For the CDR3, the DNA is TGTGCCAGCAGCCACAACAAACAGGTTACCTACTACGAGCAGTACTTC.

The rearrangement joins TRBV27 to TRBJ2-7; 9 positions match TRBD1. V lost 5 bases to trimming and J lost 9 bases; unmatched junction nucleotides: 11. Germline V gene sequence: CDR1 MNHEY, CDR2 SMNVEV (reference sequence). The CDR3 runs to 14 residues. CDR3 sequence (DNA): TGTGCCAGCAGTACCGGGACAGGGATTTATAGGCAGTACTTC. Translation: CASSTGTGIYRQYF.

The genes are TRBV15 and TRBJ1-2; D gene unclear. CDR3 length: 12 amino acids. Between the trimmed V and J ends, which lost 2 bases and 4 bases, there was a span of 5 bases. Germline V gene data show CDR1 as LNHNV and CDR2 as YYDKDF (reference sequence). The CDR3 DNA sequence: TGTGCCACCAGCAGAAACTTCTATGGCTACACCTTC. Translated: CATSRNFYGYTF.

The gene calls are TRBV5-5 and TRBJ2-1; TRBD2 matches at 7 bases. From germline, CDR1 is SGHKS and CDR2 YYEKEE (reference sequence). This CDR3 has 17 amino acids. V dropped 2 bases and J dropped 0; count of bases not matched to a gene: 8. Here the CDR3 DNA reads TGTGCCAGCAGCTTATCACGGACTAGTAGCTCCTACAATGAGCAGTTCTTC. It specifies CASSLSRTSSSYNEQFF.

V gene TRBV18 combines with J gene TRBJ1-1; 10 bases fit TRBD1. Germline CDR1 reads KGHSH; CDR2 reads LQKENI. Trimming at V came to 1 base and at J to 0 bases, leaving 5 bases not matched to a gene. The CDR3 is 17 residues long. The CDR3 DNA reads as TGTGCCAGCTCACCACAACGGGACAGGGGACTGAACACTGAAGCTTTCTTT. As protein: CASSPQRDRGLNTEAFF.

This chain uses TRBV30 with TRBJ1-1, with TRBD1 as a possible D gene (5 bases). V lost 0 bases to trimming and J lost 1 base, with 12 bases between them. CDR3 length: 15 amino acids. Germline values: CDR1 GTSNPN, CDR2 SVGIG (reference sequence). CDR3 amino acids: CAWSVTSTANTEAFF. CDR3 nucleotide sequence: TGTGCCTGGAGTGTAACTTCGACAGCGAACACTGAAGCTTTCTTT.

This chain links TRBV2 with TRBJ1-2; D perhaps matches TRBD1 (6 bases). V lost 6 bases to trimming and J lost 4 bases, with 15 bases between them. The CDR3 sequence is 14 residues long. CDR1 is SNHLY and CDR2 is FYNNEI in the germline V gene. In nucleotides, the CDR3 is TGTGCCAGCAGGAAGGAACAGGGTTTCTATGGCTACACCTTC. Translation: CASRKEQGFYGYTF.

This clone was detected once. This chain links TRBV27 with TRBJ1-2; TRBD1 might be the D (5 bases). The CDR3 length is 14 residues. Between the trimmed V and J ends, which lost 6 bases and 6 bases, there was a span of 17 bases. Per germline, CDR1 MNHEY and CDR2 SMNVEV (reference sequence). CDR3 nucleotide sequence: TGTGCCAGCAGCGGGGACTCAGGATCCGATGGCTACACCTTC. Protein: CASSGDSGSDGYTF.

The rearrangement uses TRBV6-2 or TRBV6-3 and TRBJ1-6, with 7 bases lining up with TRBD1. The CDR3 has 16 amino acids. V shed 6 bases and J 5 bases; nucleotides not matched to a gene: 10. Germline V gene sequence: CDR1 MNHEY, CDR2 SVGEGT. The CDR3 protein is CASSNQGGGNNSPLHF. The CDR3 coding sequence is TGTGCCAGCAGCAACCAAGGGGGCGGAAATAATTCACCCCTCCACTTT.

V gene TRBV6-5 combines with J gene TRBJ2-2; TRBD1 might be the D (6 bases). CDR3 length: 16 amino acids. The germline V gene encodes CDR1 MNHEY and CDR2 SVGAGI. Trimming cost V 4 bases and J 2 bases, with 14 bases left between them. CDR3 protein: CASSLLRQVNTGELFF. The CDR3 nucleotides read TGTGCCAGCAGTTTACTCCGACAGGTTAACACCGGGGAGCTGTTTTTT.

This rearrangement joins TRBV7-9 to TRBJ2-1; 10 nucleotides agree with TRBD2. The CDR3 runs 15 residues. V trimming: 2 bases; J trimming: 9 bases; junction bases outside the gene matches: 7. Looked up from germline, CDR1 is SEHNR and CDR2 is FQNEAQ (reference sequence). CDR3 region: CASSLLYSGGREQFF. The CDR3 DNA sequence: TGTGCCAGCAGCTTACTTTATAGCGGGGGGCGTGAGCAGTTCTTC. The full variable domain, completed using reference TRBV7-9 and TRBJ2-1, is DTGVSQNPRHKITKRGQNVTFRCDPISEHNRLYWYRQTLGQGPEFLTYFQNEAQLEKSRLLSDRFSAERPKGSFSTLEIQRTEQGDSAMYLCASSLLYSGGREQFFGPGTRLTVL.

This clone has a handful of counts. The rearrangement joins TRBV9 to TRBJ1-1, with 10 bases aligning to TRBD1. This CDR3 spans 14 amino acids. Trimming removed 0 bases from V and 7 bases from J; junction bases left unmatched: 3. Germline V lookup: CDR1 SGDLS, CDR2 YYNGEE. The CDR3 coding sequence is TGTGCCAGCAGCGTAGCCGGGACAGGGGATGAAGCTTTCTTT. Its protein is CASSVAGTGDEAFF.

This clone has more than one count but fewer than ten. This rearrangement joins TRBV19 to TRBJ2-3; D gene ambiguous. The CDR3 is made up of 14 amino acids. Germline loops: CDR1 LNHDA, CDR2 SQIVND (reference sequence). V was shortened by 3 bases and J by 6 bases, with 13 bases between the two germline ends. CDR3 bases: TGTGCCAGTAGTATTGACTGGGTTTGGGATACGCAGTATTTT. Protein: CASSIDWVWDTQYF.

The chain combines TRBV2 with TRBJ1-1, with 9 nucleotides matching TRBD1. The CDR3 is 16 amino acids. From germline, CDR1 is SNHLY and CDR2 FYNNEI. J lost 6 bases, V lost 10 bases, and 18 bases had no gene match. CDR3 protein: CATRGVGTGRGAEAFF. Written as DNA, the CDR3 is TGTGCCACCAGGGGGGTCGGGACAGGGAGGGGCGCTGAAGCTTTCTTT.

The chain carries TRBV10-3 and TRBJ2-1; possibly TRBD2 for D (6 bases). The CDR3 runs 15 residues. V was cut by 2 bases and J by 6 bases, with 14 bases left in between. Germline V gives CDR1 ENHRY, CDR2 SYGVKD. The CDR3 region is CAISEGGVTSNEQFF. DNA for the CDR3: TGTGCCATCAGTGAGGGCGGGGTAACTAGCAATGAGCAGTTCTTC.

This chain connects TRBV11-2 to TRBJ2-2, with D perhaps TRBD2 (5 bases). V lost 7 bases to trimming and J lost 3 bases, with 9 bases between them. CDR3 length equals 13 residues. Germline loops: CDR1 SGHAT, CDR2 FQNNGV. In nucleotides, the CDR3 is TGTGCCAGCACTGTAGCGTACACCGGGGAGCTGTTTTTT. Translated, it gives CASTVAYTGELFF.

V and J are TRBV10-2 and TRBJ1-5; 7 bases match TRBD1. Germline-derived CDR1 and CDR2 are WSHSY and SAAADI. The CDR3 is 15 residues long. V trimming: 7 bases; J trimming: 1 base; junction bases outside the gene matches: 7. This CDR3 reads CASKSGTVSNQPQHF. CDR3 sequence (DNA): TGCGCCAGCAAATCCGGGACAGTCAGCAATCAGCCCCAGCATTTT.

This chain links TRBV6-2 or TRBV6-3 with TRBJ2-3; TRBD2 aligns across 8 bases. This CDR3 comprises 19 residues. Germline trimming cut 0 bases from V and 7 bases from J; bases unmatched to any gene: 18. Germline CDR1 reads MNHEY; CDR2 reads SVGEGT. CDR3 nucleotides: TGTGCCAGCAGTTACTCTCAAGGGGCGGGAGGTGCACACACGAATACGCAGTATTTT. Translated, it gives CASSYSQGAGGAHTNTQYF.

V and J are TRBV29-1 and TRBJ1-5; 8 bases fit TRBD1. Germline values: CDR1 SQVTM, CDR2 ANQGSEA. CDR3 size: 14 residues. Unmatched junction bases numbered 6, after V lost 5 bases and J lost 3 bases. This chain's CDR3 is CSVQGAGLNQPQHF. The DNA for the CDR3 is TGCAGCGTTCAGGGGGCTGGACTCAATCAGCCCCAGCATTTT.

The chain employs TRBV5-1 and TRBJ2-1; weak D call: TRBD2 (5 bases). V was pared by 0 bases and J by 9 bases, with 16 bases between. The CDR3 consists of 15 residues. CDR1 is SGHRS and CDR2 is YFSETQ in the germline V gene. CDR3 residues: CASSLGEGRYPEQFF. CDR3 bases: TGCGCCAGCAGCTTGGGAGAGGGCCGTTATCCTGAGCAGTTCTTC.

This clone is a singleton in its sample. DNA for the CDR3: TGTGCCAGCAGCCGTTCTATTGCCTACGAGCAGTACTTC. It encodes CASSRSIAYEQYF. The genes are TRBV14 and TRBJ2-7; D is unclear. The CDR3 contains 13 residues. Per germline, CDR1 SGHDN and CDR2 FVKESK. Trimming removed 4 bases at V and 2 bases at J, with 9 bases between.

The V gene is TRBV29-1, the J gene TRBJ2-1, with a weak D call TRBD1 (6 bases). Germline values: CDR1 SQVTM, CDR2 ANQGSEA. Deletions cut 6 bases from V and 5 bases from J, with 14 bases between. There are 13 residues in the CDR3. CDR3 residues: CSVPGHFNNEQFF. In nucleotides, the CDR3 is TGCAGCGTGCCGGGACACTTTAACAATGAGCAGTTCTTC.

The gene calls are TRBV28 and TRBJ1-3, with D uncertain. The ends were cut back, 4 bases at V and 4 bases at J, with 20 bases in the middle. There are 17 residues in the CDR3. From germline, CDR1 is MDHEN and CDR2 SYDVKM. The DNA for the CDR3 is TGTGCCAGCAGTTCTCTAGGCTATCTCTTGTTCGGAAACACCATATATTTT. It yields the protein CASSSLGYLLFGNTIYF.